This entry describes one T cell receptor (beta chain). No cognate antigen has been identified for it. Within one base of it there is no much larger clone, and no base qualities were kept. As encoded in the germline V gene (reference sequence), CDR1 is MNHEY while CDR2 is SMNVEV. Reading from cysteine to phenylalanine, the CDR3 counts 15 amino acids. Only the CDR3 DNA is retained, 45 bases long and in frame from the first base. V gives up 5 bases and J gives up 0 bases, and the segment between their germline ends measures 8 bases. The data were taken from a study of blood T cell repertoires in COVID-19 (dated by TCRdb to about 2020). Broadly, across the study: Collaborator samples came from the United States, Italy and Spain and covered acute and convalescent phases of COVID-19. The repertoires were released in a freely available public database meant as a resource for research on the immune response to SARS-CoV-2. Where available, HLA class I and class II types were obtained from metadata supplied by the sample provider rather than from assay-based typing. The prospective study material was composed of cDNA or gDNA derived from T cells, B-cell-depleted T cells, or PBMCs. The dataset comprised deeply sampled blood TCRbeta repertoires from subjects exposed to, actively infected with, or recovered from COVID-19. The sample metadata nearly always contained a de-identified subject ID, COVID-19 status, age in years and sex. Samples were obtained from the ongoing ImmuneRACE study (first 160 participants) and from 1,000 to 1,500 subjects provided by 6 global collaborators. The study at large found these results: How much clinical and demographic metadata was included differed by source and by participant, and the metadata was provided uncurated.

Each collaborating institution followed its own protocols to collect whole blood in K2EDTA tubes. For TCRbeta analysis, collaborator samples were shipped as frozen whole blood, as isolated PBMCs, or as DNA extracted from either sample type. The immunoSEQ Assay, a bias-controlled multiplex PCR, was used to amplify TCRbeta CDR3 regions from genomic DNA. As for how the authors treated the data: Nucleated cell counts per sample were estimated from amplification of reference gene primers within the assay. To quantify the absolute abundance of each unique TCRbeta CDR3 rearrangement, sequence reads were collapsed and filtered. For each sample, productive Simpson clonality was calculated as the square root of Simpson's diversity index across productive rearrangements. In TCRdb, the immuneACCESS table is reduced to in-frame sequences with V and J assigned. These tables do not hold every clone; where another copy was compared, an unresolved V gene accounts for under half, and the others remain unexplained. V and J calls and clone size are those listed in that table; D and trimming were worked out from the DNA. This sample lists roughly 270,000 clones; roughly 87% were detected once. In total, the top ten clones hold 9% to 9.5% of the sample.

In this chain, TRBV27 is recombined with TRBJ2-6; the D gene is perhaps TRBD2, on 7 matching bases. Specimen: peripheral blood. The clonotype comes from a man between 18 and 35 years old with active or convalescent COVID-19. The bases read TGTGCCAGCAGTGCGGGGGCCTCTGGGGCCAACGTCCTGACTTTC. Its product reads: CASSAGASGANVLTF.